Given below is one T cell receptor (beta chain) in context. This table comes from immunoSEQ multiplex PCR, and its TCRdb copy is limited to in-frame clones, with some not included. The sample carries more than 110,000 clones, roughly 90% recorded once. The data were taken from a study of blood T cell repertoires in COVID-19. Germline V CDR1 and CDR2: SGHDT, YYEEEE. The CDR3 consists of 15 residues. V shed 2 bases, J shed 3 bases, and the junction held 2 bases outside the gene matches. What was sequenced was PBMCs or T cells enriched from blood (not recorded which). V usage is TRBV5-6 and J usage is TRBJ2-1; 10 bases match TRBD2. The receptor was derived from a man aged 45 to 65 who had recovered from COVID-19. Written as DNA, the CDR3 is TGTGCCAGCAGCTTTGGGACTAGCGTCTACAATGAGCAGTTCTTC. It is translated as CASSFGTSVYNEQFF.